Detailed here is one T cell receptor (beta chain). Original analysis: Using reference gene primer amplification, nucleated cell counts were estimated. The data were produced by immunoSEQ multiplex PCR, yet TCRdb's version contains in-frame clones alone and is incomplete. The DNA was the basis for D and trimming; V, J and clone size are from that table. The repertoire consists of a few hundred thousand clones, with about three quarters occurring once and the leading ten covering around 7.3%. This specimen belongs to a study of blood T cell repertoires in COVID-19. About the study: The United States, Italy and Spain supplied acute and convalescent COVID-19 samples. T cells, B-cell-depleted T cells, or PBMCs provided the cDNA or gDNA that served as material.

The V end was cut by 0 bases, the J end by 15 bases, with 10 bases between. CDR1 SGHNT and CDR2 YYREEE come from the germline V gene (reference sequence). CDR3 length: 12 residues. V is TRBV5-4 and J is TRBJ1-6, with a weak D call TRBD1 (5 bases). This receptor was identified in a woman aged 70-85 years with acute or convalescent COVID-19. Material for sequencing was peripheral blood. The CDR3 sequence: CASSLVGEVLHF. The CDR3 nucleotides are TGTGCCAGCAGCTTGGTGGGGGAGGTCCTCCACTTT.